This note documents a single T cell receptor beta chain sequence. What antigen it recognizes has not been identified. No base-level quality is on record; no much larger clone is a single base apart. RNA was extracted using the RNeasy kit, and roughly 0.5 to 1 microgram was reverse transcribed with random hexamers. The immunoSEQ multiplex PCR assay, covering 54 Vbeta and 13 Jbeta segments, was used to amplify TCR beta CDR3 regions. PCR amplification bias was corrected by using a synthetic template baseline for primer optimization and computational correction. As for the authors' bioinformatics: Reads were annotated to V, D and J genes per IMGT and analyzed with immunoSEQ Analyzer, keeping only productive sequences. Clonality was calculated as one minus the Shannon entropy normalized by log2 of the number of productive unique sequences. For each patient and control, public and private clones were evaluated among the 100 most prevalent clones. A clone was defined as Susac-specific if it was absent from the healthy and MS cohorts, from around 960 published viral clones and from other ImmuneACCESS disease sequences. TCRdb redid the processing of the public reads, applying fastp at Q25 and MiXCR, and retained in-frame beta chains. Each entry is one CDR3 protein sequence, shown with its most common DNA and genes. What appears here as the V and J calls and clone size reflects TCRdb's work, not the paper's. The sample table records over 350,000 distinct CDR3 sequences; around 83% of these occur just once. About 0.12% of the sample is taken by the ten largest.

Peripheral blood CD8+ and CD4+ T cells from healthy donors, Susac syndrome patients and multiple sclerosis patients were profiled using high-throughput TCR beta sequencing. Treatment-naive patients with stable or active relapsing-remitting disease fulfilling revised McDonald criteria were used as multiple sclerosis controls. Bulk CD8+ and CD4+ T cells were purified by magnetic negative isolation, while CD8+ TEMRA cells were enriched using FACS. Blood was drawn into EDTA tubes, processed within 24 hours, and PBMCs were isolated by density gradient centrifugation. PBMCs intended for TCR sequencing were frozen in liquid nitrogen and were later thawed in a 37 degrees C water bath. A purity of at least 90% was achieved for sorted or isolated CD4+, CD8+ and CD8+ TEMRA cells. From the germline V gene (reference sequence), CDR1 is GTSNPN and CDR2 is SVGIG. From the cysteine through the phenylalanine, the CDR3 covers 16 amino acids. The entry retains the CDR3 DNA only, 48 bases that are in frame from base 1. Deletion took 2 bases off V and 0 bases off J, with a span of 16 bases between the germline ends.

The sample belongs to a study of CD8 T cells in Susac syndrome (dated by TCRdb to the late 2010s). About the full investigation: Repertoire sequencing was used to test whether CD8+ T cell activation and differentiation in Susac syndrome was antigen driven. Clonality of the CD8+ T cell repertoire was compared between about a dozen healthy donors, roughly 14 Susac syndrome patients and under 19 multiple sclerosis patients.

Broader findings and caveats from the paper: The TCR sequencing and HLA analysis was acknowledged to have included a relatively small number of individuals.

The sequence joins TRBV30 to TRBJ1-2; the D segment could be TRBD1, given 5 matching bases. This receptor was obtained from a human donor with multiple sclerosis. The sample taken for sequencing was CD8+ T cells from PBMCs. The nucleotide sequence reads as follows: TGTGCCTGGAGTAAAGGGGCAGCTATTACTAACTATGGCTACACCTTC. Translated, it gives CAWSKGAAITNYGYTF.